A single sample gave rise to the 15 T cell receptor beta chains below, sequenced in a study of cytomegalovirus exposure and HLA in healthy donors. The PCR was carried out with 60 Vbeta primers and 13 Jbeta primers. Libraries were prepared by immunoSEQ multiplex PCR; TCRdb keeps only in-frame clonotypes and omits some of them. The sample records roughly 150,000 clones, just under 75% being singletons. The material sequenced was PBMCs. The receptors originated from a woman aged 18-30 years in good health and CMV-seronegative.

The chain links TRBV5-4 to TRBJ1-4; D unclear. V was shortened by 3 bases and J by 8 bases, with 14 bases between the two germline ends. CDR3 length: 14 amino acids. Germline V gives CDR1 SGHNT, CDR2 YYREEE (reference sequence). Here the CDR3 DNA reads TGTGCCAGCAGCTCGACCCCGGTCGGGGAAAAACTGTTTTTT. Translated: CASSSTPVGEKLFF. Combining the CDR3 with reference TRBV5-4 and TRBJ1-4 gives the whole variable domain ETGVTQSPTHLIKTRGQQVTLRCSSQSGHNTVSWYQQALGQGPQFIFQYYREEENGRGNFPPRFSGLQFPNYSSELNVNALELDDSALYLCASSSTPVGEKLFFGSGTQLSVL.

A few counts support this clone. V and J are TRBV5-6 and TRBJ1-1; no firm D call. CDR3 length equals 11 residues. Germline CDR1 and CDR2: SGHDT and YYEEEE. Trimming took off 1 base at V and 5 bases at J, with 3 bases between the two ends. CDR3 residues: CASSLRTEAFF. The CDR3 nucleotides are TGTGCCAGCAGCTTGCGTACTGAAGCTTTCTTT.

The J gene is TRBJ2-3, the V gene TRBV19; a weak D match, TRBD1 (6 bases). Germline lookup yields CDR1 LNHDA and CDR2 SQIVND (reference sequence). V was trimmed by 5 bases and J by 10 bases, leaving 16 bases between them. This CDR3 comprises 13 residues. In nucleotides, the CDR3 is TGTGCCAGTAGTCCCACAGGGTCTCGAGCGCAGTATTTT. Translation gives CASSPTGSRAQYF.

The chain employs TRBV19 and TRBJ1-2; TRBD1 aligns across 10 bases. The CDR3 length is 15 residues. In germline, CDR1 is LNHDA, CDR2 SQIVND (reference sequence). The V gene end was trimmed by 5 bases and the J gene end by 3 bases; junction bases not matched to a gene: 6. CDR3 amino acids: CASSPAGTGDYGYTF. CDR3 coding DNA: TGTGCCAGTAGTCCAGCGGGGACAGGGGACTATGGCTACACCTTC. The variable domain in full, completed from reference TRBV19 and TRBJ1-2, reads DGGITQSPKYLFRKEGQNVTLSCEQNLNHDAMYWYRQDPGQGLRLIYYSQIVNDFQKGDIAEGYSVSREKKESFPLTVTSAQKNPTAFYLCASSPAGTGDYGYTFGSGTRLTVV.

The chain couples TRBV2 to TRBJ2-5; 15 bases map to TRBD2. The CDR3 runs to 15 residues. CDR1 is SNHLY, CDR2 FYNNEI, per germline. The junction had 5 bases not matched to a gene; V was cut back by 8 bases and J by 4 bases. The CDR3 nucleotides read TGTGCCAGCTCACCGGGACTAGCGGGAGGAGAGACCCAGTACTTC. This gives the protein CASSPGLAGGETQYF.

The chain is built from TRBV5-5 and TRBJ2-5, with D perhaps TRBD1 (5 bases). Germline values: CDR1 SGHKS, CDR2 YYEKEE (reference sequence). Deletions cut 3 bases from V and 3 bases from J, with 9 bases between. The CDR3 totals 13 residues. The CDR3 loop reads CASSYSGKETQYF. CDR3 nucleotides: TGTGCCAGCAGCTATTCAGGGAAAGAGACCCAGTACTTC.

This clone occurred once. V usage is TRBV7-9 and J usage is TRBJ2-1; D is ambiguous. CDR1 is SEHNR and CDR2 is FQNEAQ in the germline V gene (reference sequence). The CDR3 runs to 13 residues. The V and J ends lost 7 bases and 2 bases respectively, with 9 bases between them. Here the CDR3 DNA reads TGTGCCAGCACAAGAACGGCCTACAATGAGCAGTTCTTC. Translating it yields CASTRTAYNEQFF.

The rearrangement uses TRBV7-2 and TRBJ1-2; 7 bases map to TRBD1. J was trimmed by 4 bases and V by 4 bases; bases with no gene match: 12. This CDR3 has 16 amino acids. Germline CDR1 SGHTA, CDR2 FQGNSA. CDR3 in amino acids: CASSWGQRRAIYGYTF. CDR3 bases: TGTGCCAGCAGCTGGGGACAGCGAAGAGCCATCTATGGCTACACCTTC.

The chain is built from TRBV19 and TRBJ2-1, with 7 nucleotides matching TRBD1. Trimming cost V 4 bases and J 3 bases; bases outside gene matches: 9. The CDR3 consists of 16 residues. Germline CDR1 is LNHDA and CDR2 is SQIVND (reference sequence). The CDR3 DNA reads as TGTGCCAGTAGTAGTATCAGACAGGGTCTCTACAATGAGCAGTTCTTC. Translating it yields CASSSIRQGLYNEQFF.

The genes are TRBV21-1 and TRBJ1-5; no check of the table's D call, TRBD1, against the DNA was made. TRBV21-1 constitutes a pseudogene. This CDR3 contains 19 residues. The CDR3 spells CASSGREPGTGGRDQPQHF. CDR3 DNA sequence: TGTGCCAGCAGCGGCCGAGAACCCGGGACAGGGGGAAGGGATCAGCCCCAGCATTTT.

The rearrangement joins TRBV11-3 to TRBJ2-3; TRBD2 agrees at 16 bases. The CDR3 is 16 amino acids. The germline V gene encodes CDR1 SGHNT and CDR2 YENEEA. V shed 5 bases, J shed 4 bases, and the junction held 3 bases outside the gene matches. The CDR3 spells CASSHGTSGGADTQYF. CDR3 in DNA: TGTGCCAGCAGCCACGGGACTAGCGGGGGGGCAGATACGCAGTATTTT. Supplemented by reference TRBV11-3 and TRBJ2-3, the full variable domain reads EAGVVQSPRYKIIEKKQPVAFWCNPISGHNTLYWYLQNLGQGPELLIRYENEEAVDDSQLPKDRFSAERLKGVDSTLKIQPAELGDSAVYLCASSHGTSGGADTQYFGPGTRLTVL.

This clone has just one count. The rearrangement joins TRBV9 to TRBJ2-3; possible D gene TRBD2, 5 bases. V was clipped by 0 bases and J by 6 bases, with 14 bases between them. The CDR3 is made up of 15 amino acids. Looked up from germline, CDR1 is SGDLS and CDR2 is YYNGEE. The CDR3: CASSVDLASRDTQYF. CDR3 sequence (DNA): TGTGCCAGCAGCGTAGATTTGGCTAGCCGCGATACGCAGTATTTT.

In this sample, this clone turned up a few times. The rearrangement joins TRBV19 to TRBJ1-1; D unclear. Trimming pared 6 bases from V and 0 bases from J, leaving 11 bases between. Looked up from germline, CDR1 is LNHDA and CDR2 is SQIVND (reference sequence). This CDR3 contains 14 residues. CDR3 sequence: CASSKAVLNTEAFF. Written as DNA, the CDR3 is TGTGCCAGTAGCAAAGCCGTATTGAACACTGAAGCTTTCTTT.

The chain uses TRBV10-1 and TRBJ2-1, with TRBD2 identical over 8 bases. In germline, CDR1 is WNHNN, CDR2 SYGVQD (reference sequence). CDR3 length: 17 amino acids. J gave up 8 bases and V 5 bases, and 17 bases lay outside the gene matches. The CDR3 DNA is TGCGCCAGCAGTTCCCTCGGGGCGGGAGGAGGGGTTGATGAGCAGTTCTTC. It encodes CASSSLGAGGGVDEQFF.

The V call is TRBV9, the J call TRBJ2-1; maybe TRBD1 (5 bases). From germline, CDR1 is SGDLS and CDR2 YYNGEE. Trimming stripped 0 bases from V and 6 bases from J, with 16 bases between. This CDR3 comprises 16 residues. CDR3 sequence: CASSVVRGAIFNEQFF. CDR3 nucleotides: TGTGCCAGCAGCGTAGTAAGGGGCGCCATTTTCAATGAGCAGTTCTTC.